The sequence of this T cell receptor beta chain was determined in a study of blood T cell repertoires in COVID-19. Across the study: COVID-19 samples, acute and convalescent, were from the United States, Italy and Spain. PBMCs, B-cell-depleted T cells, or T cells provided the cDNA or gDNA that made up the material.

Original processing notes: Researchers report that nucleated cell counts were estimated from reference gene primer amplification. Repertoires were generated with immunoSEQ multiplex PCR, while TCRdb's copy carries only in-frame clones and drops some. Clone size and V and J calls were adopted from that table, with D and trimming inferred from the DNA. The sample holds 100,000 to 150,000 clones, about 80% seen once. The CDR3 has 15 amino acids. Germline CDR1 and CDR2: SGHDN and FVKESK. J was trimmed by 2 bases and V by 3 bases; bases with no gene match: 3. The chain carries TRBV14 and TRBJ2-5, with TRBD1 matching over 10 bases. The sample comprised peripheral blood. The TCR originated in a woman in her forties or fifties with acute or convalescent COVID-19. The DNA of the CDR3 is TGTGCCAGCAGCCATCGGACAGGGGGGCAAGAGACCCAGTACTTC. Its protein product is CASSHRTGGQETQYF.